Included here is one T cell receptor (beta chain) sequence, with context. This specimen comes from a study of CD8+ T cells in alopecia areata. After isolation, RNA underwent reverse transcription to generate cDNA as the sequencing template. TCRdb keeps only in-frame clones here, not all; method: immunoSEQ multiplex PCR. The sample holds about 150,000 clones, around two thirds seen once. The CDR3 spans 13 residues. Germline CDR1 is MNHEY and CDR2 is SMNVEV (reference sequence). Losses at the gene ends were 5 bases for V and 5 bases for J; bases not matched to a gene: 4. The TCR originated in a human donor in good health. The sequencing sample was made of CD8+ T cells sorted from blood. The chain carries TRBV27 and TRBJ2-7, with 9 bases aligning to TRBD2. The CDR3 sequence: CASSPSGTHEQYF. The CDR3 bases are TGTGCCAGCAGTCCTAGCGGGACCCACGAGCAGTACTTC.